Listed below are T cell receptor beta chains from one sample, sequenced in a study of blood T cell repertoires in COVID-19. Some clones are missing from TCRdb's copy, which holds only in-frame ones; the method was immunoSEQ multiplex PCR. The sample lists fewer than 300,000 clones; 91% were seen once. Sequenced material: peripheral blood. The receptors stem from a person between 18 and 35 years old with COVID-19, enrolled during active disease. CDR3s include the opening cysteine and the closing phenylalanine or tryptophan. The D gene is left open where the match is weak. Size values are once, few and many counts, or a class for expanded clones, and some rows have none.

j_gene: TRBJ1-2; v_gene: TRBV6-1; abundance: NA; d_gene: NA; CDR3aa: CASSTGVDGYTF; CDR3nt: TGTGCCAGCTCCACGGGGGTAGATGGCTACACCTTC
j_gene: TRBJ2-2; v_gene: TRBV27; abundance: NA; d_gene: NA; CDR3aa: CASSLTHTGELFF; CDR3nt: TGTGCCAGCTCCTTGACTCACACCGGGGAGCTGTTTTTT
j_gene: TRBJ2-1; v_gene: TRBV3-1/TRBV3-2; abundance: NA; d_gene: TRBD1; CDR3aa: CASSPQGQSSYNEQFF; CDR3nt: TGTGCCAGCAGCCCCCAGGGACAGAGCTCCTACAATGAGCAGTTCTTC
j_gene: TRBJ1-5; v_gene: TRBV15; abundance: once; d_gene: NA; CDR3aa: CATRGYGGGDQPQHF; CDR3nt: TGTGCCACCAGGGGCTATGGGGGCGGCGATCAGCCCCAGCATTTT
j_gene: TRBJ2-7; v_gene: TRBV27; abundance: NA; d_gene: NA; CDR3aa: CASSQGPGFEQYF; CDR3nt: TGTGCCAGCAGTCAAGGCCCAGGGTTCGAGCAGTACTTC
j_gene: TRBJ2-1; v_gene: TRBV9; abundance: NA; d_gene: TRBD2; CDR3aa: CASSVSQREPGQYNEQFF; CDR3nt: TGTGCCAGCAGCGTGTCCCAGCGGGAGCCCGGCCAATACAATGAGCAGTTCTTC
j_gene: TRBJ2-3; v_gene: TRBV5-4; abundance: NA; d_gene: TRBD2; CDR3aa: CASSYGLAGAEDTQYF; CDR3nt: TGTGCCAGCAGCTACGGACTAGCGGGAGCGGAAGATACGCAGTATTTT
j_gene: TRBJ2-1; v_gene: TRBV9; abundance: NA; d_gene: TRBD2; CDR3aa: CASSVASGYYNEQFF; CDR3nt: TGTGCCAGCAGCGTAGCTAGCGGGTATTACAATGAGCAGTTCTTC
j_gene: TRBJ1-3; v_gene: TRBV21-1; abundance: once; d_gene: NA; CDR3aa: CASSKGDNSYRRGNTIYF; CDR3nt: TGTGCCAGCAGCAAAGGGGACAACTCCTATCGCCGCGGAAACACCATATATTTT
j_gene: TRBJ2-1; v_gene: TRBV15; abundance: NA; d_gene: TRBD2; CDR3aa: CATSTGTSGRAREGQFF; CDR3nt: TGTGCCACCAGCACCGGGACTAGCGGGAGGGCACGGGAAGGGCAGTTCTTC
j_gene: TRBJ1-4; v_gene: TRBV6-1; abundance: NA; d_gene: NA; CDR3aa: CASRTATNEKLFF; CDR3nt: TGTGCCAGCAGGACAGCAACTAATGAAAAACTGTTTTTT
j_gene: TRBJ2-3; v_gene: TRBV5-6; abundance: NA; d_gene: NA; CDR3aa: CASSFGGLITDTQYF; CDR3nt: TGTGCCAGCAGCTTCGGCGGGCTTATCACAGATACGCAGTATTTT
j_gene: TRBJ1-5; v_gene: TRBV9; abundance: NA; d_gene: NA; CDR3aa: CASSPRASLNQPQHF; CDR3nt: TGTGCCAGCAGCCCCAGGGCATCCCTCAATCAGCCCCAGCATTTT
j_gene: TRBJ2-5; v_gene: TRBV2; abundance: NA; d_gene: TRBD2; CDR3aa: CASSSYGTSGGTQYF; CDR3nt: TGTGCCAGCTCCTCATATGGGACTAGCGGTGGGACCCAGTACTTC
j_gene: TRBJ2-2; v_gene: TRBV21-1; abundance: NA; d_gene: NA; CDR3aa: CATPARDRGLQNTGELFF; CDR3nt: TGTGCCACCCCGGCGCGGGACAGGGGGCTCCAGAACACCGGGGAGCTGTTTTTT
j_gene: TRBJ1-1; v_gene: TRBV10-3; abundance: NA; d_gene: NA; CDR3aa: CAISRVSNTEAFF; CDR3nt: TGTGCCATCAGTCGGGTCTCGAACACTGAAGCTTTCTTT
j_gene: TRBJ2-7; v_gene: TRBV3-1/TRBV3-2; abundance: NA; d_gene: TRBD2; CDR3aa: CASSPGAGGWEQYF; CDR3nt: TGTGCCAGCAGCCCGGGGGCGGGAGGTTGGGAGCAGTACTTC
j_gene: TRBJ2-5; v_gene: TRBV28; abundance: NA; d_gene: NA; CDR3aa: CASSSSPPWGVTRETQYF; CDR3nt: TGTGCCAGCAGTTCTTCCCCCCCTTGGGGAGTCACCCGAGAGACCCAGTACTTC
j_gene: TRBJ2-4; v_gene: TRBV10-3; abundance: NA; d_gene: NA; CDR3aa: CAISETGYIQYF; CDR3nt: TGTGCCATCAGTGAGACGGGTTACATTCAGTACTTC
j_gene: TRBJ2-1; v_gene: TRBV29-1; abundance: NA; d_gene: TRBD1; CDR3aa: CSVEKLGQGDNEQFF; CDR3nt: TGCAGCGTTGAGAAGTTAGGACAGGGGGATAATGAGCAGTTCTTC
j_gene: TRBJ2-7; v_gene: TRBV27; abundance: NA; d_gene: TRBD2; CDR3aa: CATGRGGLSYEQYF; CDR3nt: TGTGCCACCGGAAGGGGAGGGCTCTCCTACGAGCAGTACTTC
j_gene: TRBJ2-3; v_gene: TRBV27; abundance: NA; d_gene: TRBD2; CDR3aa: CASSLSASGAGRTDTQYF; CDR3nt: TGTGCCAGCAGTTTATCGGCTAGCGGGGCGGGTAGAACAGATACGCAGTATTTT
j_gene: TRBJ2-5; v_gene: TRBV4-2; abundance: many; d_gene: NA; CDR3aa: CASSPSTSLGETQYF; CDR3nt: TGTGCCAGCAGCCCCTCGACTAGTTTGGGAGAGACCCAGTACTTC
j_gene: TRBJ2-1; v_gene: TRBV5-1; abundance: NA; d_gene: TRBD1; CDR3aa: CASSLLGGSNNEQFF; CDR3nt: TGCGCCAGCAGCTTACTAGGGGGCTCAAACAATGAGCAGTTCTTC
j_gene: TRBJ2-2; v_gene: TRBV5-5; abundance: NA; d_gene: NA; CDR3aa: CASSPPVGELFF; CDR3nt: TGTGCCAGCAGCCCCCCTGTCGGGGAGCTGTTTTTT
j_gene: TRBJ1-3; v_gene: TRBV19; abundance: NA; d_gene: NA; CDR3aa: CASSRSRVGNTIYF; CDR3nt: TGTGCCAGTAGTAGATCCAGGGTTGGAAACACCATATATTTT
j_gene: TRBJ2-1; v_gene: TRBV28; abundance: NA; d_gene: TRBD2; CDR3aa: CASSSPRESGIYNEQFF; CDR3nt: TGTGCCAGCAGTTCTCCCCGGGAGAGCGGGATCTACAATGAGCAGTTCTTC
j_gene: TRBJ2-2; v_gene: TRBV21-1; abundance: NA; d_gene: NA; CDR3aa: CASIAQTGNSWGRNTGELFF; CDR3nt: TGTGCCAGCATAGCCCAGACAGGGAACAGTTGGGGCAGGAACACCGGGGAGCTGTTTTTT
j_gene: TRBJ2-3; v_gene: TRBV10-3; abundance: NA; d_gene: NA; CDR3aa: CATPHESGREPADTQYF; CDR3nt: TGTGCCACCCCCCACGAGAGCGGTCGTGAACCCGCAGATACGCAGTATTTT
j_gene: TRBJ2-7; v_gene: TRBV5-1; abundance: NA; d_gene: TRBD1; CDR3aa: CASSPTGGGYEQYF; CDR3nt: TGCGCCAGCAGCCCGACAGGGGGAGGCTACGAGCAGTACTTC
j_gene: TRBJ2-5; v_gene: TRBV6-1; abundance: many; d_gene: TRBD2; CDR3aa: CASSELAGGQETQYF; CDR3nt: TGTGCCAGCAGTGAACTAGCGGGAGGGCAAGAGACCCAGTACTTC
j_gene: TRBJ2-2; v_gene: TRBV11-3; abundance: once; d_gene: TRBD1; CDR3aa: CASSLAVGRGQGSGELFF; CDR3nt: TGTGCCAGCAGCTTGGCAGTGGGCCGAGGACAGGGAAGCGGGGAGCTGTTTTTT
j_gene: TRBJ1-5; v_gene: TRBV5-1; abundance: NA; d_gene: NA; CDR3aa: CASSLEGHSYQPQHF; CDR3nt: TGCGCCAGCAGCTTGGAGGGACACTCTTATCAGCCCCAGCATTTT
j_gene: TRBJ2-7; v_gene: TRBV2; abundance: NA; d_gene: NA; CDR3aa: CASSADMNEQYF; CDR3nt: TGTGCCAGCAGTGCGGACATGAACGAGCAGTACTTC
j_gene: TRBJ1-5; v_gene: TRBV19; abundance: NA; d_gene: TRBD1; CDR3aa: CASRPQGARDQPQHF; CDR3nt: TGTGCCAGTAGGCCCCAGGGGGCGCGGGATCAGCCCCAGCATTTT
j_gene: TRBJ2-7; v_gene: TRBV4-1; abundance: once; d_gene: TRBD2; CDR3aa: CASSQGLAGTEQYF; CDR3nt: TGCGCCAGCAGCCAGGGACTAGCGGGAACCGAGCAGTACTTC
j_gene: TRBJ1-2; v_gene: TRBV7-2; abundance: few; d_gene: NA; CDR3aa: CASSPTRGSGYTF; CDR3nt: TGTGCCAGCAGCCCCACGCGGGGAAGTGGCTACACCTTC
j_gene: TRBJ2-1; v_gene: TRBV10-3; abundance: NA; d_gene: NA; CDR3aa: CAISAYSEGSYNEQFF; CDR3nt: TGTGCCATCAGTGCATATAGCGAGGGCTCTTACAATGAGCAGTTCTTC
j_gene: TRBJ2-3; v_gene: TRBV3-1/TRBV3-2; abundance: NA; d_gene: TRBD2; CDR3aa: CASSQAGGSTDTQYF; CDR3nt: TGTGCCAGCAGCCAAGCGGGAGGCTCCACAGATACGCAGTATTTT
j_gene: TRBJ2-5; v_gene: TRBV5-1; abundance: NA; d_gene: TRBD2; CDR3aa: CASRFGLGVETQYF; CDR3nt: TGCGCCAGCAGATTTGGACTAGGGGTGGAGACCCAGTACTTC
j_gene: TRBJ1-2; v_gene: TRBV11-2; abundance: NA; d_gene: NA; CDR3aa: CASTRNNPPTESDGYTF; CDR3nt: TGTGCCAGCACCAGAAACAACCCACCGACAGAGAGTGATGGCTACACCTTC
j_gene: TRBJ2-3; v_gene: TRBV9; abundance: NA; d_gene: TRBD2; CDR3aa: CASSVTSGGFSTDTQYF; CDR3nt: TGTGCCAGCAGCGTGACTAGCGGGGGCTTCAGCACAGATACGCAGTATTTT
j_gene: TRBJ1-1; v_gene: TRBV7-9; abundance: few; d_gene: NA; CDR3aa: CASQIGGAGTEAFF; CDR3nt: TGTGCCAGCCAGATAGGCGGCGCGGGGACTGAAGCTTTCTTT
j_gene: TRBJ1-5; v_gene: TRBV20-1; abundance: NA; d_gene: TRBD1; CDR3aa: CSASTLTGDSDQPQHF; CDR3nt: TGCAGTGCTAGTACCTTGACAGGGGACAGCGATCAGCCCCAGCATTTT
j_gene: TRBJ2-2; v_gene: TRBV10-3; abundance: NA; d_gene: NA; CDR3aa: CAIGSAGHTGELFF; CDR3nt: TGTGCCATCGGATCGGCAGGGCACACCGGGGAGCTGTTTTTT
j_gene: TRBJ1-2; v_gene: TRBV19; abundance: once; d_gene: NA; CDR3aa: CASSPQGGDGYTF; CDR3nt: TGTGCCAGTAGTCCCCAGGGTGGTGATGGCTACACCTTC
j_gene: TRBJ2-2; v_gene: TRBV11-2; abundance: NA; d_gene: NA; CDR3aa: CASSFPLLHTGELFF; CDR3nt: TGTGCCAGCAGCTTCCCCCTCCTCCACACCGGGGAGCTGTTTTTT
j_gene: TRBJ2-2; v_gene: TRBV24-1; abundance: NA; d_gene: TRBD1; CDR3aa: CATGPRDRATGELFF; CDR3nt: TGTGCCACCGGCCCCCGGGACAGGGCTACCGGGGAGCTGTTTTTT
j_gene: TRBJ2-3; v_gene: TRBV6-6; abundance: NA; d_gene: NA; CDR3aa: CASSQNTGGTHTDTQYF; CDR3nt: TGTGCCAGCAGTCAAAATACGGGTGGCACGCACACAGATACGCAGTATTTT
j_gene: TRBJ1-1; v_gene: TRBV7-8; abundance: NA; d_gene: NA; CDR3aa: CASSLAGPEAFF; CDR3nt: TGTGCCAGCAGCTTAGCGGGGCCGGAAGCTTTCTTT
j_gene: TRBJ1-1; v_gene: TRBV29-1; abundance: NA; d_gene: NA; CDR3aa: CSVEGATTEAFF; CDR3nt: TGCAGCGTTGAAGGGGCGACCACTGAAGCTTTCTTT
j_gene: TRBJ2-4; v_gene: TRBV23-1; abundance: NA; d_gene: NA; CDR3aa: CASETGFLRERAKNIQYF; CDR3nt: TGCGCCAGCGAAACAGGGTTCTTGCGAGAGAGGGCCAAAAACATTCAGTACTTC
j_gene: TRBJ2-1; v_gene: TRBV9; abundance: once; d_gene: NA; CDR3aa: CASSVVGQFNNEQFF; CDR3nt: TGTGCCAGCAGCGTTGTTGGACAGTTTAACAATGAGCAGTTCTTC
j_gene: TRBJ2-3; v_gene: TRBV6-1; abundance: NA; d_gene: NA; CDR3aa: CASSEQGSADTQYF; CDR3nt: TGTGCCAGCAGTGAACAGGGTTCCGCAGATACGCAGTATTTT
j_gene: TRBJ1-4; v_gene: TRBV10-3; abundance: NA; d_gene: NA; CDR3aa: CAIAQGTNEKLFF; CDR3nt: TGTGCCATCGCCCAGGGGACTAATGAAAAACTGTTTTTT
j_gene: TRBJ2-7; v_gene: TRBV19; abundance: NA; d_gene: TRBD2; CDR3aa: CASGSGTSKTFGGEQYF; CDR3nt: TGTGCCAGCGGGTCAGGGACTAGCAAAACTTTCGGGGGCGAGCAGTACTTC
j_gene: TRBJ2-7; v_gene: TRBV10-3; abundance: NA; d_gene: TRBD1; CDR3aa: CAISRQGGPYEQYF; CDR3nt: TGTGCCATCAGTAGACAGGGGGGTCCCTACGAGCAGTACTTC
j_gene: TRBJ2-7; v_gene: TRBV27; abundance: NA; d_gene: NA; CDR3aa: CASSPGAFEQYF; CDR3nt: TGTGCCAGCAGTCCAGGGGCCTTCGAGCAGTACTTC
j_gene: TRBJ2-5; v_gene: TRBV29-1; abundance: NA; d_gene: NA; CDR3aa: CSLSPGLSKETQYF; CDR3nt: TGCAGCCTCAGTCCCGGACTGTCCAAAGAGACCCAGTACTTC
j_gene: TRBJ2-7; v_gene: TRBV7-2; abundance: NA; d_gene: TRBD2; CDR3aa: CASSLSLLAGSYEQYF; CDR3nt: TGTGCCAGCAGCTTATCCCTACTAGCGGGATCATACGAGCAGTACTTC